The present entry profiles one TCR beta chain with its context. What it binds is not known. Each donor was healthy, and each was a bone marrow donor. These data belong to a study of cytomegalovirus exposure and HLA in healthy donors. Notes on the study in general: Testing in vitro showed three CMV-associated chains specific for CMV antigens.

CDR3 length equals 13 residues. Germline assignment: CDR1 SGDLS and CDR2 YYNGEE. V lost 7 bases and J 4 bases, leaving 14 bases between the germline ends. Use of 60 Vbeta and 13 Jbeta primers characterized the PCR. Profiling relied on immunoSEQ multiplex PCR, and the TCRdb table lists in-frame clones only, not all of them. The table shows approximately 160,000 clones, with about three quarters occurring only once. The receptor's source is a man aged 18 to 30 in good health and CMV-seropositive. V is TRBV9 and J is TRBJ1-1; a weak D match, TRBD1 (6 bases). Sequencing input: PBMCs. The CDR3 here is CASGRGGVTEAFF. CDR3 in DNA: TGTGCCAGCGGGAGAGGGGGAGTCACTGAAGCTTTCTTT.